The clone carrying this T cell receptor beta chain was counted many times. This entry belongs to a study of neurological immune-mediated disorders. V lost 5 bases and J lost 4, with 14 bases in between. The CDR3 length is 14 residues. The germline gives CDR1 SEHNR, CDR2 FQNEAQ (reference sequence). TCRdb re-derived calls from the 5' RACE reads in MiXCR, one entry per CDR3 protein. The sample consists of roughly 52,000 distinct CDR3 sequences, less than 4% of them appearing once. This receptor was identified in a man in his 60s with multiple sclerosis. Sequencing was performed on PBMCs. This chain uses TRBV7-9 with TRBJ2-5, with a possible D match to TRBD1 (6 bases). CDR3 DNA sequence: TGTGCCAGCAGCCCGTCTGGGGGCGGAGAGACCCAGTACTTC. This codes for CASSPSGGGETQYF.